This TCR beta chain was sequenced for a study of T cells after yellow fever vaccination. In the study overall: The SMART-Seq v4 Ultra Low Input method served to prepare the low-cell-number fractions. Overall study results and limits: The secondary response was weaker but peaked faster, day 5 versus 15.

This clonotype has more than one count but fewer than ten. Its target is unknown. Germline V gene lookup returns CDR1 SGHAT and CDR2 FQNNGV. This CDR3 contains 15 residues. J lost 3 bases, V lost 6 bases, and 9 bases had no gene match. TCRdb recomputed calls from the 5' RACE reads with MiXCR, one row per CDR3 protein. In the table there are around 320,000 distinct CDR3 sequences, less than 9.5% of which are singletons. The chain uses TRBV11-2 and TRBJ2-5, with 8 bases identical to TRBD2. Sequencing used CD4+ T cells sorted from PBMCs, obtained 5 days after the yellow fever booster vaccination. The TCR sequence derives from a man between 18 and 35 years old who received the YFV17D yellow fever vaccine. As DNA, the CDR3 is TGTGCCAGCAGAGGGACTAGAGGAGGGGAAGAGACCCAGTACTTC. It translates to CASRGTRGGEETQYF.